This TCR beta chain was obtained from a study of cytomegalovirus exposure and HLA in healthy donors. Study-level findings and limits: Earlier analysis found most TCR beta V segments productive about 87% or about 30% of the time.

This clone has just a few counts. Its matching antigen is unknown. V was shortened by 1 base and J by 2 bases, with 12 bases between the two germline ends. Per the germline V gene, CDR1 is LNHNV and CDR2 is YYDKDF (reference sequence). The CDR3 is made up of 15 amino acids. The study ran its PCR with 60 Vbeta and 13 Jbeta primers. Profiled with immunoSEQ multiplex PCR; TCRdb holds only in-frame clones, not every one. The profile shows 95,000 to 150,000 clones, about 68% of them singletons. The chain links TRBV15 to TRBJ2-7; maybe TRBD1 (6 bases). What was sequenced was PBMCs. The TCR originated in a man in his forties in good health and CMV-seropositive. Here the CDR3 reads CATSRGGHPPYEQYF. The CDR3 region has the DNA TGTGCCACCAGCAGAGGGGGACATCCACCCTACGAGCAGTACTTC.